The 25 T cell receptor beta chains in this list originate from one sample, sequenced in a study of shared clonotypes between healthy human individuals. CD45RO-negative, CCR7-positively selected cells formed the naive CD8 fraction, excluding terminally differentiated effector memory CD45RA+ cells. Sequencing used immunoSEQ multiplex PCR; TCRdb keeps in-frame clones, though not all of them. The data hold around 2,000,000 clones, with roughly 94% observed a single time. Sequencing was carried out using naive CD8+ T cells sorted from blood. Source of these receptors: a young man in good health.

The rearrangement joins TRBV9 to TRBJ2-2, with 8 bases fitting TRBD1. This CDR3 contains 16 residues. The ends lost 1 base at V and 7 bases at J; junction bases unmatched: 9. From germline, CDR1 is SGDLS and CDR2 YYNGEE. The CDR3 is CASSVSGRGRSGELFF. CDR3 DNA: TGTGCCAGCAGCGTATCAGGCAGGGGGCGTAGCGGGGAGCTGTTTTTT.

The chain employs TRBV6-6 and TRBJ2-7, with TRBD1 identical over 7 bases. The CDR3 has 14 amino acids. Germline-derived CDR1 and CDR2 are MNHNY and SVGAGI (reference sequence). V gave up 4 bases and J gave up 3 bases; unmatched junction bases: 6. The CDR3 DNA sequence: TGTGCCAGCAGTTTCCCGGGACAGTTCTACGAGCAGTACTTC. This encodes CASSFPGQFYEQYF.

The J gene is TRBJ2-7, the V gene TRBV9; 9 bases fit TRBD2. The CDR3 has 15 amino acids. After removal of 1 base from V and 4 bases from J, the junction contained 6 bases not matched to a gene. The germline V gene has CDR1 SGDLS and CDR2 YYNGEE. CDR3 sequence reads: CASSVSGSGGYEQYF. Here the CDR3 DNA reads TGTGCCAGCAGCGTATCTGGGAGCGGGGGGTACGAGCAGTACTTC.

This clone has a single count. V usage is TRBV11-2 and J usage is TRBJ2-7; TRBD1 agrees at 7 bases. This CDR3 is built from 17 residues. Germline CDR1 SGHAT, CDR2 FQNNGV. With V trimmed by 4 bases and J by 5 bases, 17 bases remained unmatched. The CDR3 protein is CASSSRYRGLGLDEQYF. DNA for the CDR3: TGTGCCAGCAGCTCCAGGTACAGGGGCCTTGGTCTGGACGAGCAGTACTTC.

For this clone: A read error may explain this, as a much larger clone is one base away. The identical CDR3 is also encoded by other nucleotide sequences in the sample. The CDR3 region is CASSLGDQPQHF. The CDR3 DNA sequence: TGTGCCAGCAGCTTGGGGGACCAGCCCCAGCATTTT. The chain carries TRBV5-6 and TRBJ1-5; D is perhaps TRBD1 (5 bases). The CDR3 is 12 amino acids. From germline, CDR1 is SGHDT and CDR2 YYEEEE. V lost 0 bases and J 7 bases, leaving 5 bases between the germline ends.

The sample holds one count of this clone. V gene TRBV28 combines with J gene TRBJ1-4; D is undetermined. Trimming left V 6 bases short and J 0 bases short, with 11 bases between. The CDR3 has 15 residues. Germline assignment: CDR1 MDHEN and CDR2 SYDVKM. Written as DNA, the CDR3 is TGTGCCAGCAGCCCCACGGTTGCAACTAATGAAAAACTGTTTTTT. Amino acid sequence: CASSPTVATNEKLFF.

The chain employs TRBV4-1 and TRBJ2-7; 8 nucleotides align to TRBD1. With V trimmed by 4 bases and J by 2 bases, 4 bases remained unmatched. The CDR3 loop spans 14 amino acids. The V gene's germline CDR1 is MGHRA and CDR2 YSYEKL. CDR3 sequence reads: CASSLGQATYEQYF. The CDR3, as DNA: TGCGCCAGCAGCCTGGGACAGGCAACCTACGAGCAGTACTTC.

J is TRBJ1-5 and V is TRBV6-4; D possibly corresponds to TRBD1 (5 bases). V dropped 10 bases and J dropped 0 bases, with 13 bases sitting between them. Germline loops: CDR1 MRHNA, CDR2 SNTAGT. This CDR3 is built from 14 residues. The CDR3 DNA is TGTGCCAACGCCGGGGGGTATAGCAATCAGCCCCAGCATTTT. This translates into CANAGGYSNQPQHF.

This clone came up once. CDR3 in amino acids: CASSLVGSLIEPEQFF. CDR3 in DNA: TGTGCCAGCAGCTTGGTCGGGAGTCTTATCGAACCTGAGCAGTTCTTC. The gene calls are TRBV5-6 and TRBJ2-1; tentatively, D is TRBD2 (6 bases). This CDR3 is built from 16 residues. The germline V gene encodes CDR1 SGHDT and CDR2 YYEEEE. Trimming cost V 0 bases and J 9 bases, with 19 bases left between them. The full variable domain, completed using reference TRBV5-6 and TRBJ2-1, is DAGVTQSPTHLIKTRGQQVTLRCSPKSGHDTVSWYQQALGQGPQFIFQYYEEEERQRGNFPDRFSGHQFPNYSSELNVNALLLGDSALYLCASSLVGSLIEPEQFFGPGTRLTVL.

A note on this clone: This CDR3 is also generated by other DNA sequences in the sample. This chain links TRBV29-1 with TRBJ2-3; 10 nucleotides line up with TRBD2. The germline V gene has CDR1 SQVTM and CDR2 ANQGSEA. J lost 5 bases, V lost 6 bases, and 8 bases had no gene match. The CDR3 spans 14 residues. The CDR3 sequence is CSVELAGGGDTQYF. The CDR3 DNA sequence: TGCAGCGTAGAATTAGCGGGGGGCGGAGATACGCAGTATTTT.

This chain joins TRBV5-4 and TRBJ2-7; D is tentatively TRBD1 or TRBD2 (5 bases each). V was cut by 4 bases and J by 1 base, with 12 bases left in between. Germline V gives CDR1 SGHNT, CDR2 YYREEE (reference sequence). The CDR3 loop spans 14 amino acids. In DNA, the CDR3 is TGTGCCAGCAGCCCGGAGGACACGTCCTACGAGCAGTACTTC. It specifies CASSPEDTSYEQYF.

CDR3 sequence (DNA): TGTGCCAGCAGCTTGGTTGGAACCTTAGTAGACTATGGCTACACCTTC. This encodes CASSLVGTLVDYGYTF. This rearrangement joins TRBV5-4 to TRBJ1-2, with unresolved D. The CDR3 totals 16 residues. Germline CDR1 and CDR2: SGHNT and YYREEE (reference sequence). Trimming stripped 0 bases from V and 3 bases from J, with 15 bases between.

The chain employs TRBV19 and TRBJ1-1; maybe TRBD1 (5 bases). The CDR3 runs to 13 residues. Germline V gives CDR1 LNHDA, CDR2 SQIVND (reference sequence). Between the trimmed V and J ends, which lost 3 bases and 3 bases, there was a span of 8 bases. The CDR3 loop reads CASSMWGDTEAFF. In DNA, the CDR3 is TGTGCCAGTAGTATGTGGGGGGACACTGAAGCTTTCTTT.

The CDR3 region has the DNA TGCGCCAGCAGCCTCGACGGGACAGGAAGGAATGAGCAGTTCTTC. Encoded protein: CASSLDGTGRNEQFF. V and J are TRBV4-1 and TRBJ2-1; 8 bases are a match to TRBD1. J gave up 7 bases and V 4 bases, and 9 bases lay outside the gene matches. The CDR3 extends over 15 amino acids. The germline V gene encodes CDR1 MGHRA and CDR2 YSYEKL.

The chain carries TRBV7-6 and TRBJ2-7; D call uncertain. The CDR3 length is 15 residues. V lost 1 base and J 0 bases, leaving 10 bases between the germline ends. Looked up from germline, CDR1 is SGHVS and CDR2 is FNYEAQ. CDR3 in amino acids: CASSLEPHLSYEQYF. The CDR3 nucleotides read TGTGCCAGCAGCTTAGAACCGCACCTCTCCTACGAGCAGTACTTC.

The CDR3 sequence is CASSYRSGREEYEQYF. The CDR3 nucleotides read TGTGCCAGCAGTTATAGAAGCGGGAGAGAGGAATACGAGCAGTACTTC. The rearrangement uses TRBV6-5 and TRBJ2-7; 8 bases agree with TRBD2. The junction had 11 bases not matched to a gene; V was cut back by 3 bases and J by 4 bases. This CDR3 region has 16 residues. Germline V lookup: CDR1 MNHEY, CDR2 SVGAGI.

The rearrangement links TRBV5-4 to TRBJ2-2, with TRBD2 identical over 13 bases. J was trimmed by 4 bases and V by 0 bases; bases with no gene match: 3. CDR1 SGHNT and CDR2 YYREEE come from the germline V gene (reference sequence). The CDR3 totals 17 residues. The chain's CDR3 is CASSLVLAGGTTGELFF. For the CDR3, the DNA is TGTGCCAGCAGCTTGGTACTAGCGGGGGGGACCACCGGGGAGCTGTTTTTT.

V usage is TRBV2 and J usage is TRBJ2-2, with D unresolved. The ends were cut back, 11 bases at V and 1 base at J, with 11 bases in the middle. CDR3 length equals 13 residues. Germline V gives CDR1 SNHLY, CDR2 FYNNEI. In DNA form, the CDR3 reads TGTGCCGCGCCGGCAGGGAACACCGGGGAGCTGTTTTTT. It is translated as CAAPAGNTGELFF.

V is TRBV2 and J is TRBJ2-5, with 9 bases fitting TRBD1. CDR1 is SNHLY and CDR2 is FYNNEI in the germline V gene. V shed 1 base, J shed 4 bases, and the junction held 4 bases outside the gene matches. This CDR3 is built from 15 residues. CDR3 DNA: TGTGCCAGCAGTGAAGGACAGGGGGTGACAGAGACCCAGTACTTC. Amino acid sequence: CASSEGQGVTETQYF.

This clone was recorded once. V is TRBV4-1 and J is TRBJ1-4; D is ambiguous. This CDR3 comprises 15 residues. V lost 1 base and J lost 8, with 14 bases in between. Germline assignment: CDR1 MGHRA and CDR2 YSYEKL. This chain's CDR3 is CASSQGGGMGEKLFF. DNA for the CDR3: TGCGCCAGCAGCCAAGGGGGAGGAATGGGCGAAAAACTGTTTTTT.

The V call is TRBV4-3, the J call TRBJ2-1; 13 nucleotides line up with TRBD2. Unmatched junction bases numbered 4, after V lost 3 bases and J lost 8 bases. Germline V gene sequence: CDR1 LGHNA, CDR2 YSLEER. This CDR3 comprises 15 residues. This CDR3 reads CASSHTSGRGDEQFF. DNA for the CDR3: TGCGCCAGCAGCCACACTAGCGGGAGGGGGGATGAGCAGTTCTTC.

J is TRBJ2-7 and V is TRBV29-1; 7 positions match TRBD2. J gave up 3 bases and V 4 bases, and 6 bases lay outside the gene matches. This CDR3 has 13 amino acids. The germline gives CDR1 SQVTM, CDR2 ANQGSEA. The CDR3 bases are TGCAGCGTTGGTAATGGCGGGGGCTACGAGCAGTACTTC. Translated: CSVGNGGGYEQYF.

The V and J genes are TRBV4-3 and TRBJ2-3; 8 nucleotides agree with TRBD2. The germline V gene has CDR1 LGHNA and CDR2 YSLEER. The CDR3 length is 15 residues. V shed 6 bases, J shed 1 base, and the junction held 6 bases outside the gene matches. The CDR3 spells CASRRAGAGTDTQYF. CDR3 DNA sequence: TGCGCCAGCAGGCGAGCGGGAGCTGGCACAGATACGCAGTATTTT.

The CDR3 protein is CASSLPPGLAGGNEQFF. CDR3 coding DNA: TGTGCCAGCAGCTTACCCCCGGGACTAGCGGGAGGGAATGAGCAGTTCTTC. The chain is built from TRBV5-4 and TRBJ2-1; 16 nucleotides agree with TRBD2. The germline gives CDR1 SGHNT, CDR2 YYREEE (reference sequence). The CDR3 runs to 17 residues. After removal of 2 bases from V and 7 bases from J, the junction contained 6 bases not matched to a gene.

This rearrangement joins TRBV7-2 to TRBJ2-3, with TRBD2 matching 16 bases. CDR1 is SGHTA, CDR2 FQGNSA, per germline. The CDR3 sequence is 20 residues long. Losses at the gene ends were 0 bases for V and 3 bases for J; bases not matched to a gene: 9. For the CDR3, the DNA is TGTGCCAGCAGCTTAGCGGTGGGACTAGCGGGAGGGGTTCGTACAGATACGCAGTATTTT. Its protein product is CASSLAVGLAGGVRTDTQYF.